The 11 T cell receptor beta chains in this list originate from one sample, sequenced in a study of graft-versus-host responses after intestinal transplantation listed by TCRdb under 2021. Libraries were prepared through the immunoSEQ multiplex PCR assay. Sourced from immuneACCESS, this table was stored by TCRdb with only in-frame sequences that have V and J called. A share of the clones is absent; for the studies checked, an unresolved V gene accounts for under half, and the remainder has no known explanation. This sample comprises tens of thousands of clones, under 95% of them detected only once. The biggest ten clones account for 2.3% of the sample. The input for sequencing was PBMCs, taken around 43 weeks after intestinal transplant. The origin of the receptors is a human patient who received an intestinal transplant, so some T cells may come from the graft donor.

The J gene is TRBJ1-1, the V gene TRBV25-1; D gene ambiguous. V lost 1 base, J lost 0 bases, and 9 bases lay in between. Germline CDR1 MGHDK, CDR2 SYGVNS. The CDR3 is made up of 15 amino acids. CDR3 residues: CASSELAGMNTEAFF. CDR3 sequence (DNA): TGTGCCAGCAGTGAATTGGCGGGGATGAACACTGAAGCTTTCTTT.

The V and J genes are TRBV6-5 and TRBJ1-1, with D perhaps TRBD1 (6 bases). CDR3 length: 14 amino acids. With 7 bases removed from V and 2 bases from J, the gap between germline ends came to 14 bases. Germline lookup yields CDR1 MNHEY and CDR2 SVGAGI. CDR3: CASKLRGANTEAFF. DNA of the CDR3: TGTGCCAGCAAACTGCGGGGGGCCAACACTGAAGCTTTCTTT.

The gene calls are TRBV18 and TRBJ1-2; D gene uncertain. Deletions cut 6 bases from V and 2 bases from J, with 10 bases between. CDR3 length: 13 amino acids. CDR1 and CDR2 from the germline V gene are KGHSH and LQKENI. This chain's CDR3 is CASSLGLNYGYTF. The CDR3, as DNA: TGTGCCAGCTCCCTCGGTTTAAACTATGGCTACACCTTC.

This clone was recorded only once. The chain is built from TRBV4-1 and TRBJ1-4; no reliable D call. Trimming stripped 1 base from V and 7 bases from J, with 13 bases between. Per germline, CDR1 MGHRA and CDR2 YSYEKL. The CDR3 consists of 15 residues. CDR3 in amino acids: CASSQVNGWSEKLFF. For the CDR3, the DNA is TGCGCCAGCAGCCAAGTGAACGGGTGGTCTGAAAAACTGTTTTTT.

V and J are TRBV12-5 and TRBJ2-4; D unclear. CDR1 LGHNT and CDR2 FRNRAP come from the germline V gene. This CDR3 spans 12 amino acids. Trimming removed 1 base at V and 5 bases at J, with 3 bases between. In nucleotides, the CDR3 is TGTGCTAGTGGTTTGGGACAAAACATTCAGTACTTC. This sequence encodes CASGLGQNIQYF.

The gene calls are TRBV6-1 and TRBJ1-6; 7 bases agree with TRBD1. With 4 bases clipped from V and 6 bases from J, the junction kept 3 bases outside the gene matches. This CDR3 has 14 amino acids. Germline CDR1 MNHNS, CDR2 SASEGT. The CDR3 sequence: CASSAQGFNSPLHF. The CDR3 nucleotides are TGTGCCAGCAGTGCACAGGGGTTTAATTCACCCCTCCACTTT.

This clone appeared once. The chain joins TRBV6-1 to TRBJ1-1; TRBD1 matches 10 bases. Germline CDR1 reads MNHNS; CDR2 reads SASEGT. With 3 bases clipped from V and 4 bases from J, the junction kept 8 bases outside the gene matches. This CDR3 is 16 amino acids long. The CDR3 sequence: CASSDLPGQGSTEAFF. DNA of the CDR3: TGTGCCAGCAGTGACCTTCCGGGACAGGGGAGCACTGAAGCTTTCTTT.

The rearrangement joins TRBV6-1 to TRBJ2-6; D perhaps matches TRBD2 (5 bases). V lost 7 bases and J lost 2, with 12 bases in between. The CDR3 is 15 residues long. CDR1 is MNHNS, CDR2 SASEGT, per germline. CDR3 amino acids: CASTAGATGANVLTF. DNA of the CDR3: TGTGCCAGCACTGCGGGCGCGACTGGGGCCAACGTCCTGACTTTC.

The chain has TRBV2 and TRBJ2-7, with D perhaps TRBD1 (6 bases). V lost 1 base, J lost 5 bases, and 9 bases lay in between. Germline CDR1 reads SNHLY; CDR2 reads FYNNEI. This CDR3 has 13 residues. CDR3 coding DNA: TGTGCCAGCAGTGAAGGGACAGAGGACGAGCAGTACTTC. The encoded protein is CASSEGTEDEQYF.

The V call is TRBV28, the J call TRBJ2-1, with D perhaps TRBD2 (7 bases). The V gene's germline CDR1 is MDHEN and CDR2 SYDVKM. This CDR3 has 15 residues. Trimming removed 6 bases from V and 3 bases from J, with 15 bases in between. The CDR3 bases are TGTGCCAGCAGCCGCAGGGGCGGGGGCTACAATGAGCAGTTCTTC. This gives the protein CASSRRGGGYNEQFF. Full variable domain (rest looked up from reference TRBV28 and TRBJ2-1): DVKVTQSSRYLVKRTGEKVFLECVQDMDHENMFWYRQDPGLGLRLIYFSYDVKMKEKGDIPEGYSVSREKKERFSLILESASTNQTSMYLCASSRRGGGYNEQFFGPGTRLTVL.

The chain employs TRBV6-1 and TRBJ1-2; the D is unclear. Germline V lookup: CDR1 MNHNS, CDR2 SASEGT. Trimming cost V 4 bases and J 9 bases, with 15 bases left between them. The CDR3 consists of 13 residues. The CDR3 nucleotides are TGTGCCAGCAGTGCGGGTTCAGTCGCCAGCTACACCTTC. Translating it yields CASSAGSVASYTF.